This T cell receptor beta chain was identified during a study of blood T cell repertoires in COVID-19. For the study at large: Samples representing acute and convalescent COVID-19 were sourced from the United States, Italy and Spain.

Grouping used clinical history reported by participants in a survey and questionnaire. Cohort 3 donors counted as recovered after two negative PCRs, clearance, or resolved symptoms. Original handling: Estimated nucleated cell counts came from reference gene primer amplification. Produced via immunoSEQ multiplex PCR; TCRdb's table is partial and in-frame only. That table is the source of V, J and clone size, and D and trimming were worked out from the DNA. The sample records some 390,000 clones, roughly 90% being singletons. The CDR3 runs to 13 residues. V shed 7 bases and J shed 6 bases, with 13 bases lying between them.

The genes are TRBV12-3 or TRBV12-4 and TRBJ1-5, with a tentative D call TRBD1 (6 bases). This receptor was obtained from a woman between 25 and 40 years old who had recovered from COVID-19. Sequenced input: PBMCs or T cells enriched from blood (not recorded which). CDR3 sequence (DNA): TGTGCCAGCACCGAGGGGGGGAGTCAGCCCCAGCATTTT. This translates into CASTEGGSQPQHF.